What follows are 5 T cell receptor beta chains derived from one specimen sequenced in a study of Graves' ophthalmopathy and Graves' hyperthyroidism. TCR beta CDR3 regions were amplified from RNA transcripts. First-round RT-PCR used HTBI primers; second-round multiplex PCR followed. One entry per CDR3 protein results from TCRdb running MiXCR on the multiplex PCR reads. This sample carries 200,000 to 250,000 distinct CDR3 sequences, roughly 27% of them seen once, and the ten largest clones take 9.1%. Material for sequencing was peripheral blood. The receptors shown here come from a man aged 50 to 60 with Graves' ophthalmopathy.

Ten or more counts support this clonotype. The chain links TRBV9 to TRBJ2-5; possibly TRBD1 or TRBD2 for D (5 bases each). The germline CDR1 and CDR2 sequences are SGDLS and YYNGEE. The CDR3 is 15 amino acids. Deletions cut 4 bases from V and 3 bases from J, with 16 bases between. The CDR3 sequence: CASSIRGVEEETQYF. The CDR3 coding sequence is TGTGCCAGCAGCATTCGGGGCGTCGAAGAAGAGACCCAGTACTTC.

CDR3 residues: CASRGRDRVYEQYF. CDR3 DNA sequence: TGTGCCAGCAGAGGCCGGGACAGGGTCTACGAGCAGTACTTC. This sequence joins TRBV12-3 or TRBV12-4 and TRBJ2-7; 9 bases fit TRBD1. V gave up 6 bases and J gave up 3 bases; unmatched junction bases: 6. This CDR3 has 14 residues.

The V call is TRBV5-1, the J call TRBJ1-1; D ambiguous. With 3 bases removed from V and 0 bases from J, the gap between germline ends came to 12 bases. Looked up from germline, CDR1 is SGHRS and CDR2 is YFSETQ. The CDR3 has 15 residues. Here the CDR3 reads CASSSGGTLNTEAFF. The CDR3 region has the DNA TGCGCCAGCAGCTCTGGCGGAACCCTGAACACTGAAGCTTTCTTT. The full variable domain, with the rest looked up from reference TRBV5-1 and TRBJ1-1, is KAGVTQTPRYLIKTRGQQVTLSCSPISGHRSVSWYQQTPGQGLQFLFEYFSETQRNKGNFPGRFSGRQFSNSRSEMNVSTLELGDSALYLCASSSGGTLNTEAFFGQGTRLTVV.

The CDR3 protein is CSARGQMYQETQYF. The DNA for the CDR3 is TGCAGTGCTAGAGGCCAGATGTACCAAGAGACCCAGTACTTC. The chain couples TRBV20-1 to TRBJ2-5; D unresolved. The ends were cut back, 1 base at V and 0 bases at J, with 9 bases in the middle. CDR1 and CDR2 (germline): DFQATT, SNEGSKA (reference sequence). CDR3 length equals 14 residues.

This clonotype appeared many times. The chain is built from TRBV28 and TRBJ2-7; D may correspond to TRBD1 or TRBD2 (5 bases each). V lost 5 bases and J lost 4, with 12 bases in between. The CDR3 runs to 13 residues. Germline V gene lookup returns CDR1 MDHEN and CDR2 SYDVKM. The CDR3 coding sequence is TGTGCCAGCAGTCCGGGGCGATGGTACGAGCAGTACTTC. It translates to CASSPGRWYEQYF.